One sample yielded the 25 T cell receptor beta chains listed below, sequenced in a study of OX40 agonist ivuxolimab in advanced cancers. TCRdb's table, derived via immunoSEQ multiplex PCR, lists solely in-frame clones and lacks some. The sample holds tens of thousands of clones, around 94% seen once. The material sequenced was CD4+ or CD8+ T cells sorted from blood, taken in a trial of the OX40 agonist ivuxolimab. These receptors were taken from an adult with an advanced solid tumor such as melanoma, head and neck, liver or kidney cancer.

The CDR3 is CASSLSGGDRVHEQFF. Written as DNA, the CDR3 is TGTGCCAGCAGTTTATCGGGAGGGGACAGGGTGCATGAGCAGTTCTTC. V is TRBV27 and J is TRBJ2-1; 9 nucleotides agree with TRBD1. CDR3 length: 16 residues. V gave up 0 bases and J gave up 8 bases; unmatched junction bases: 8. Germline V lookup: CDR1 MNHEY, CDR2 SMNVEV (reference sequence).

The DNA for the CDR3 is TGCGCCAGCAGTCCCCAGGGGGCGCGGGAGCAGTTCTTC. This encodes CASSPQGAREQFF. The chain carries TRBV10-1 and TRBJ2-1, with 8 bases lining up with TRBD1. The ends lost 5 bases at V and 10 bases at J; junction bases unmatched: 7. The CDR3 has 13 residues. The germline V gene encodes CDR1 WNHNN and CDR2 SYGVQD (reference sequence).

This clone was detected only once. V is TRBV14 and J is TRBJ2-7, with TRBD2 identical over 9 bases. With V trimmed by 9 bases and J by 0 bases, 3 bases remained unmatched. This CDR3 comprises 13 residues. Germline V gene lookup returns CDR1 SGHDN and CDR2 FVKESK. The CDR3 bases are TGTGCCAGTAAGACTAGCGGCTCCTACGAGCAGTACTTC. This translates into CASKTSGSYEQYF.

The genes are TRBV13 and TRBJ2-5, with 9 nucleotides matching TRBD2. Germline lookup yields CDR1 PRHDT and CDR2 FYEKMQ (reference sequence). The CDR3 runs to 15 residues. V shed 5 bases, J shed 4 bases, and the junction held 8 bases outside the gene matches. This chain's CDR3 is CASSLGASGAETQYF. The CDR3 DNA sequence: TGTGCCAGCAGCCTTGGGGCTAGCGGGGCAGAGACCCAGTACTTC. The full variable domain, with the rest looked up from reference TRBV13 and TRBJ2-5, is AAGVIQSPRHLIKEKRETATLKCYPIPRHDTVYWYQQGPGQDPQFLISFYEKMQSDKGSIPDRFSAQQFSDYHSELNMSSLELGDSALYFCASSLGASGAETQYFGPGTRLLVL.

The CDR3 DNA is TGTGCCAGCAGTGAAGCCATCCCGTGGTCGGCCTTCAATGAGCAGTTCTTC. Protein sequence: CASSEAIPWSAFNEQFF. V is TRBV2 and J is TRBJ2-1; the D is unclear. Germline V gives CDR1 SNHLY, CDR2 FYNNEI. CDR3 length equals 17 residues. V lost 0 bases, J lost 6 bases, and 18 bases lay in between. Full variable domain (outside the CDR3, taken from reference TRBV2 and TRBJ2-1): EPEVTQTPSHQVTQMGQEVILRCVPISNHLYFYWYRQILGQKVEFLVSFYNNEISEKSEIFDDQFSVERPDGSNFTLKIRSTKLEDSAMYFCASSEAIPWSAFNEQFFGPGTRLTVL.

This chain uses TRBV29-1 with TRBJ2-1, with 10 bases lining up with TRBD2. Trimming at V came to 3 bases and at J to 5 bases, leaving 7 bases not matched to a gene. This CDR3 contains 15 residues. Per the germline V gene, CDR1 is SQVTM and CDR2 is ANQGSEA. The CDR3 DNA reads TGCAGCGTTGAGGGCCTCACTAGCGGGAACAATGAGCAGTTCTTC. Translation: CSVEGLTSGNNEQFF.

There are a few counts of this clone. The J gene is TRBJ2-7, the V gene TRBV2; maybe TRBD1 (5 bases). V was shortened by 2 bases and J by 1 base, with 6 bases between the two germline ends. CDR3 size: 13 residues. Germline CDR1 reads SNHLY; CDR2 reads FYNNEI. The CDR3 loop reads CASSEYRSYEQYF. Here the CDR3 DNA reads TGTGCCAGCAGTGAATACAGGTCCTACGAGCAGTACTTC.

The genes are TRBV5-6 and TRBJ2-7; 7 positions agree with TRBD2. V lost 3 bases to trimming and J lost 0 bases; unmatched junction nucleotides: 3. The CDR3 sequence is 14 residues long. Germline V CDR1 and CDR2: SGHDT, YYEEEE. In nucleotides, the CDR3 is TGTGCCAGCAGCTGGGGGACTAACTCCTACGAGCAGTACTTC. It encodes CASSWGTNSYEQYF.

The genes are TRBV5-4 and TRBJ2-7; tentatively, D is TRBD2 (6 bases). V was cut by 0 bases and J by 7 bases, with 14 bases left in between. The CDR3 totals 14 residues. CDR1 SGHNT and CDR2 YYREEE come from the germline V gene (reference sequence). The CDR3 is CASSLEAGSGEQYF. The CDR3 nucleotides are TGTGCCAGCAGCTTGGAGGCGGGATCGGGTGAGCAGTACTTC. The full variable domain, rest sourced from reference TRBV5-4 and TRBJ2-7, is ETGVTQSPTHLIKTRGQQVTLRCSSQSGHNTVSWYQQALGQGPQFIFQYYREEENGRGNFPPRFSGLQFPNYSSELNVNALELDDSALYLCASSLEAGSGEQYFGPGTRLTVT.

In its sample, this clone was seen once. The CDR3: CASSFLAGVGNEQFF. Here the CDR3 DNA reads TGTGCCAGTAGTTTCCTAGCGGGAGTTGGTAATGAGCAGTTCTTC. This rearrangement joins TRBV19 to TRBJ2-1, with 10 bases that match TRBD2. The V gene end was trimmed by 5 bases and the J gene end by 7 bases; junction bases not matched to a gene: 8. The CDR3 extends over 15 amino acids. Germline V gene sequence: CDR1 LNHDA, CDR2 SQIVND (reference sequence). The entire variable domain, with the rest obtained from reference TRBV19 and TRBJ2-1, is as follows: DGGITQSPKYLFRKEGQNVTLSCEQNLNHDAMYWYRQDPGQGLRLIYYSQIVNDFQKGDIAEGYSVSREKKESFPLTVTSAQKNPTAFYLCASSFLAGVGNEQFFGPGTRLTVL.

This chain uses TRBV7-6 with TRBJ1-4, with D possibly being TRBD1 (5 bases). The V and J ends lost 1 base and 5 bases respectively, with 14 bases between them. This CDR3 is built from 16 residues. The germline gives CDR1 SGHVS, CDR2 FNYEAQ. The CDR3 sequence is CASSLGGDGTNEKLFF. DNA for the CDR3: TGTGCCAGCAGCTTAGGAGGGGACGGGACGAATGAAAAACTGTTTTTT. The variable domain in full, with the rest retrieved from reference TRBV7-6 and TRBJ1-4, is GAGVSQSPRYKVTKRGQDVALRCDPISGHVSLYWYRQALGQGPEFLTYFNYEAQQDKSGLPNDRFSAERPEGSISTLTIQRTEQRDSAMYRCASSLGGDGTNEKLFFGSGTQLSVL.

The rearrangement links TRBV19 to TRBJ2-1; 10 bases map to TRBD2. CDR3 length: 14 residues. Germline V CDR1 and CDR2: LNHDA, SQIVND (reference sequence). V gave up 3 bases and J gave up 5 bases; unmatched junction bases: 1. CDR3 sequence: CASSISGRDNEQFF. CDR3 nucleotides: TGTGCCAGTAGTATCAGCGGGAGGGACAATGAGCAGTTCTTC.

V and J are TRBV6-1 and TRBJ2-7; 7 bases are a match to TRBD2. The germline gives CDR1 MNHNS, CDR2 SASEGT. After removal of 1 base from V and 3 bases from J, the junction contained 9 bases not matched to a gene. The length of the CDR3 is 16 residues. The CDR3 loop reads CASSEVESSGVYEQYF. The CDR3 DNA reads TGTGCCAGCAGTGAAGTGGAGTCTAGCGGAGTCTACGAGCAGTACTTC.

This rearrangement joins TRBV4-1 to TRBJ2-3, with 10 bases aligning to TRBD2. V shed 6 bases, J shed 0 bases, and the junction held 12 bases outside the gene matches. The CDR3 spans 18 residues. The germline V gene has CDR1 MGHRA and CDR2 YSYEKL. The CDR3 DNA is TGCGCCAGCAGAAGCCGAGCGGGAGGGGCCCCTAGCACAGATACGCAGTATTTT. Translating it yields CASRSRAGGAPSTDTQYF.

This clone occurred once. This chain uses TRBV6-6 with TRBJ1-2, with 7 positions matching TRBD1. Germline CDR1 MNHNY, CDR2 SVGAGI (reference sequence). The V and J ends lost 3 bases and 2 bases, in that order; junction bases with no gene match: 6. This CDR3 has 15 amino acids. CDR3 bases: TGTGCCAGCAGTTATGGCAGGGGGGCCAACTATGGCTACACCTTC. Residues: CASSYGRGANYGYTF.

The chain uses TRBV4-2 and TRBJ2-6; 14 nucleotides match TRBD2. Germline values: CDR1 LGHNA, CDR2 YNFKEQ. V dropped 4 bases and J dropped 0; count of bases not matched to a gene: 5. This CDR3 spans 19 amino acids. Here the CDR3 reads CASSPGLAGGSSGANVLTF. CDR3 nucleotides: TGTGCCAGCAGCCCTGGACTAGCGGGAGGAAGCTCTGGGGCCAACGTCCTGACTTTC.

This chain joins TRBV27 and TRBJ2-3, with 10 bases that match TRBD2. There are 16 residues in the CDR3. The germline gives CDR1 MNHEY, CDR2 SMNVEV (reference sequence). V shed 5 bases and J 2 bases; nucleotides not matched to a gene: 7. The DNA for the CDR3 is TGTGCCAGCAGTCCTCTAGCGGGAGCTATCACAGATACGCAGTATTTT. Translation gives CASSPLAGAITDTQYF.

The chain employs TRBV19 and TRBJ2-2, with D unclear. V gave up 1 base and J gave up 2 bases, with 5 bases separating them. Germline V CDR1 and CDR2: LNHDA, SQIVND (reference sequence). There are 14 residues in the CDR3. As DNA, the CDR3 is TGTGCCAGTAGTATAGGTCCAAACACCGGGGAGCTGTTTTTT. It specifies CASSIGPNTGELFF.

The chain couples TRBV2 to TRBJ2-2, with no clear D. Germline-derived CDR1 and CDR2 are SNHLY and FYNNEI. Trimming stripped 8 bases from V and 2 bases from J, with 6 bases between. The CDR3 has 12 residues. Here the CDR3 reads CASRYNTGELFF. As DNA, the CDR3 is TGTGCCAGCCGATATAACACCGGGGAGCTGTTTTTT.

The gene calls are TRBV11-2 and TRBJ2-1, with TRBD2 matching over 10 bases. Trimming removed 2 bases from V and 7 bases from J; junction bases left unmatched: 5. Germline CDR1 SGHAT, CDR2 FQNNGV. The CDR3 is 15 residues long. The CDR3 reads CASSLTSGMGNEQFF. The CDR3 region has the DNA TGTGCCAGCAGCTTAACTAGCGGGATGGGTAATGAGCAGTTCTTC.

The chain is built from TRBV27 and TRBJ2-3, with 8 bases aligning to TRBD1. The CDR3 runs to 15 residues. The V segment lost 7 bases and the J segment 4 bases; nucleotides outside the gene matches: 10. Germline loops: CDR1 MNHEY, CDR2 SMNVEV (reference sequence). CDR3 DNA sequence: TGTGCCAGCAACCCAGACCCAGGGGGCGCAGATACGCAGTATTTT. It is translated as CASNPDPGGADTQYF.

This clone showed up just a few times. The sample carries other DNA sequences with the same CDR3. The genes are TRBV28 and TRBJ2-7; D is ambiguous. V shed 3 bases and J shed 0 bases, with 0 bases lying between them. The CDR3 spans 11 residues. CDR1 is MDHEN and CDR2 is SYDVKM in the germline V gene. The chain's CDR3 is CASSFSYEQYF. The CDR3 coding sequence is TGTGCCAGCAGTTTCTCCTACGAGCAGTACTTC. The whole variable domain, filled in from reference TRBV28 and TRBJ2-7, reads DVKVTQSSRYLVKRTGEKVFLECVQDMDHENMFWYRQDPGLGLRLIYFSYDVKMKEKGDIPEGYSVSREKKERFSLILESASTNQTSMYLCASSFSYEQYFGPGTRLTVT.

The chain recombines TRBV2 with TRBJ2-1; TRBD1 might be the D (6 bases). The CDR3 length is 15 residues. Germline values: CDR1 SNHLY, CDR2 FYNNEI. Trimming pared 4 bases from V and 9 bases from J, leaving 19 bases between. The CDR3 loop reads CASSADSGIGREQFF. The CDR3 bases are TGTGCCAGCAGTGCGGACAGTGGGATAGGACGTGAGCAGTTCTTC.

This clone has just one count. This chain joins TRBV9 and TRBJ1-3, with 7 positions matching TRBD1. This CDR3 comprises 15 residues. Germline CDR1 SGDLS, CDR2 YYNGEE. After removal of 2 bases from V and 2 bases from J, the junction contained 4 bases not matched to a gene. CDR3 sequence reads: CASSVRGQPGNTIYF. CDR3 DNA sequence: TGTGCCAGCAGCGTGAGGGGACAGCCTGGAAACACCATATATTTT. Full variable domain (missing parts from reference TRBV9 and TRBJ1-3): DSGVTQTPKHLITATGQRVTLRCSPRSGDLSVYWYQQSLDQGLQFLIQYYNGEERAKGNILERFSAQQFPDLHSELNLSSLELGDSALYFCASSVRGQPGNTIYFGEGSWLTVV.

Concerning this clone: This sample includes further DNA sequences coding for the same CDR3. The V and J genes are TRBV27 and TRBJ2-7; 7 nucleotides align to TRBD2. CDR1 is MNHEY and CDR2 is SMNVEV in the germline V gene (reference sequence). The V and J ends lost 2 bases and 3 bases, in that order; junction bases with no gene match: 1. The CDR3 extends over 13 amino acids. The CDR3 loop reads CASSLGGGYEQYF. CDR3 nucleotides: TGTGCCAGCAGTTTAGGGGGGGGCTACGAGCAGTACTTC.